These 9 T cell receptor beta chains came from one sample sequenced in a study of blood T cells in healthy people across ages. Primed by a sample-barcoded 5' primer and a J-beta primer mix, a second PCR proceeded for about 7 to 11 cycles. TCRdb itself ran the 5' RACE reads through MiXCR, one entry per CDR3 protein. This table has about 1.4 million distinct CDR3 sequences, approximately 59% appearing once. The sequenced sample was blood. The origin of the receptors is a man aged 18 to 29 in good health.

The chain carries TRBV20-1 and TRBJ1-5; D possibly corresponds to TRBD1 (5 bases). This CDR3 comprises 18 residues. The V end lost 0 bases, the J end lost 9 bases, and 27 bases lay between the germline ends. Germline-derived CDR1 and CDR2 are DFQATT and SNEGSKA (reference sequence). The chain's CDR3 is CSARDRVPSQGLIWPQHF. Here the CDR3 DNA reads TGCAGTGCTAGAGATCGAGTGCCCTCGCAGGGCCTCATATGGCCCCAGCATTTT.

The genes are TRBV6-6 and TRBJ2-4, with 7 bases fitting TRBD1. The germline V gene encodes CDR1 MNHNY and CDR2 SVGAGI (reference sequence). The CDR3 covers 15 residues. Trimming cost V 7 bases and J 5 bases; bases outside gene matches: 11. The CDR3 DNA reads TGTGCCAGCATAAATACAGGGGCAGGGGAAAACATTCAGTACTTC. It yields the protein CASINTGAGENIQYF.

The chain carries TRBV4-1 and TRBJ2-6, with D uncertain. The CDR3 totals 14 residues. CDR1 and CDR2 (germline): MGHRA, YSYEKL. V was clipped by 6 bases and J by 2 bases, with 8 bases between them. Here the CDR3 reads CASRRRPGANVLTF. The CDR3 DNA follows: TGCGCCAGCAGGCGTAGACCTGGGGCCAACGTCCTGACTTTC.

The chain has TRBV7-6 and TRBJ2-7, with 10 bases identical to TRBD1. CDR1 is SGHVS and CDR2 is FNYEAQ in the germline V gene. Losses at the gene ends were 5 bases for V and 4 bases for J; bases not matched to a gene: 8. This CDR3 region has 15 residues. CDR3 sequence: CASSIWDRGLYEQYF. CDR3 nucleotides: TGTGCCAGCAGCATTTGGGACAGGGGTCTGTACGAGCAGTACTTC.

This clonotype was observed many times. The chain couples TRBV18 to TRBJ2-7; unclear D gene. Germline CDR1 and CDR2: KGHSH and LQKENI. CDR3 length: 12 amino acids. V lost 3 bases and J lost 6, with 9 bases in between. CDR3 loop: CASSPSNGEQYF. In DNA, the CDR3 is TGTGCCAGCTCACCTAGTAATGGCGAGCAGTACTTC. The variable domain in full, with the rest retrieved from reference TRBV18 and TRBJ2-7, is NAGVMQNPRHLVRRRGQEARLRCSPMKGHSHVYWYRQLPEEGLKFMVYLQKENIIDESGMPKERFSAEFPKEGPSILRIQQVVRGDSAAYFCASSPSNGEQYFGPGTRLTVT.

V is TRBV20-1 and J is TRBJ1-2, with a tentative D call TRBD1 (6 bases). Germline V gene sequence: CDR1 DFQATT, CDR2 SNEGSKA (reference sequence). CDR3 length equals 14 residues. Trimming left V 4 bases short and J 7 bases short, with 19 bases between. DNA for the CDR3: TGCAGTGCTAAAGAGGGGGGGCGTCGGAGTGGCTACACCTTC. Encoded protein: CSAKEGGRRSGYTF.

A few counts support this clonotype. The CDR3 DNA sequence: TGTGCCAGCAGTTCTCAGGGTTCCTACGAGCAGTACTTC. This encodes CASSSQGSYEQYF. The chain joins TRBV27 to TRBJ2-7, with D tentatively TRBD1 (5 bases). Trimming took 4 bases from V and 1 from J, leaving 8 bases between them. CDR3 length: 13 amino acids. In germline, CDR1 is MNHEY, CDR2 SMNVEV (reference sequence).

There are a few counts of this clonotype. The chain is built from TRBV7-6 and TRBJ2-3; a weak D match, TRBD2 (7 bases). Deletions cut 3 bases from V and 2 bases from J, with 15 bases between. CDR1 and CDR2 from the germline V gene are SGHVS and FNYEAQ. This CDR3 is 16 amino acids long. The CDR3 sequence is CASSLVYGGHTDTQYF. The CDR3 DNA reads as TGTGCCAGCAGCTTGGTGTACGGGGGGCACACAGATACGCAGTATTTT.

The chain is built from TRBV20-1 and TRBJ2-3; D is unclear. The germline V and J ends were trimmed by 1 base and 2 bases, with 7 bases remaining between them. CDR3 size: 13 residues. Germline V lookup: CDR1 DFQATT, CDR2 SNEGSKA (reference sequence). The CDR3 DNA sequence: TGCAGTGCTAGAGTAGACCACACAGATACGCAGTATTTT. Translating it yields CSARVDHTDTQYF.